The 26 T cell receptor beta chains given below trace back to one sample, sequenced in a study of HIV-infected children after antiretroviral therapy interruption. Unique molecular identifiers were included in an RNA-based 3' RACE TCR library. TCRdb processed the 3' RACE reads anew with MiXCR; each CDR3 protein has one entry. This sample has 40,000 to 50,000 distinct CDR3 sequences, with roughly 4.5% found just once. Treatment of the sample: PENTA 11 planned treatment interruption arm or continuous ART arm. Sequencing was performed on CD45RA+ CD4+ T cells from PBMCs, pooled from several time points, taken from a donor given antiretroviral therapy, either interrupted or continuous. Subset in this sample: naive CD4+ CD45RA+ CD45RO- T cells. The receptors derive from a pool of human donors with HIV.

Relative to its sample, this clonotype is medium-sized. The chain couples TRBV18 to TRBJ2-7; TRBD1 or TRBD2 may be the D gene (5 bases each). This CDR3 spans 14 amino acids. CDR1 and CDR2 (germline): KGHSH, LQKENI. The V end was cut by 3 bases, the J end by 4 bases, with 13 bases between. The CDR3 here is CASSPRQGEYEQYF. The CDR3 DNA follows: TGTGCCAGCTCACCGCGGCAGGGAGAGTACGAGCAGTACTTC.

This clonotype was counted at least ten times. The V gene is TRBV2, the J gene TRBJ2-1, with 8 nucleotides matching TRBD1. J gave up 3 bases and V 2 bases, and 6 bases lay outside the gene matches. There are 16 residues in the CDR3. In germline, CDR1 is SNHLY, CDR2 FYNNEI. The CDR3 DNA is TGTGCCAGCAGTGAACTTGGACAGGGAGACTACAATGAGCAGTTCTTC. This encodes CASSELGQGDYNEQFF. Full variable domain (remainder filled in from reference TRBV2 and TRBJ2-1): EPEVTQTPSHQVTQMGQEVILRCVPISNHLYFYWYRQILGQKVEFLVSFYNNEISEKSEIFDDQFSVERPDGSNFTLKIRSTKLEDSAMYFCASSELGQGDYNEQFFGPGTRLTVL.

This clonotype was picked up many times. The rearrangement links TRBV12-3 or TRBV12-4 to TRBJ2-3; D unresolved. The CDR3 consists of 12 residues. V was pared by 2 bases and J by 9 bases, with 9 bases between. CDR3 DNA sequence: TGTGCCAGCAGTTTAAACACCCCAACGCAGTATTTT. This translates into CASSLNTPTQYF.

This clonotype was seen ten or more times. The rearrangement uses TRBV24-1 and TRBJ1-1, with D unclear. This CDR3 contains 13 residues. CDR1 is KGHDR and CDR2 is SFDVKD in the germline V gene. V lost 6 bases, J lost 7 bases, and 14 bases lay in between. The DNA for the CDR3 is TGTGCCACCAGTACCCCCCTGCGGGGTGAAGCTTTCTTT. The encoded protein is CATSTPLRGEAFF.

A remark on this clonotype: Because the CDR3's place on the DNA is in doubt, the DNA is left out and the CDR3 is given as listed by TCRdb. This chain links TRBV4-1 with TRBJ1-5; the table's TRBD1 call for D was not verified on the DNA. The CDR3 spans 23 residues, counting both ends. Germline V lookup: CDR1 MGHRA, CDR2 YSYEKL. CDR3 sequence: CASSLGQGSYEQYFGPGNQPQHF.

This clonotype was recorded at least ten times. V is TRBV19 and J is TRBJ1-2, with 11 bases lining up with TRBD1. The CDR3 length is 13 residues. Germline CDR1 LNHDA, CDR2 SQIVND (reference sequence). With 8 bases clipped from V and 7 bases from J, the junction kept 6 bases outside the gene matches. The CDR3 DNA sequence: TGTGCCAGTGGGGGACAGGGGGTTGGTGGCTACACCTTC. Protein sequence: CASGGQGVGGYTF.

This clonotype came up many times. The V gene is TRBV5-1, the J gene TRBJ1-2; D may be TRBD1 (6 bases). V was shortened by 1 base and J by 7 bases, with 11 bases between the two germline ends. CDR3 length equals 13 residues. Germline values: CDR1 SGHRS, CDR2 YFSETQ. The CDR3 DNA is TGCGCCAGCAGCTTGAACAGGGATGGTGGCTACACCTTC. It translates to CASSLNRDGGYTF.

This clonotype occurred many times. The chain combines TRBV20-1 with TRBJ2-5; 7 bases are shared with TRBD1. The CDR3 runs to 14 residues. The V and J ends lost 2 bases and 3 bases, in that order; junction bases with no gene match: 6. Germline V CDR1 and CDR2: DFQATT, SNEGSKA (reference sequence). DNA for the CDR3: TGCAGTGCTAGATCTGGGACAGCGGAAGAGACCCAGTACTTC. This gives the protein CSARSGTAEETQYF.

This clonotype was counted ten times or more. This chain uses TRBV7-2 with TRBJ2-3; TRBD2 aligns across 7 bases. The CDR3 has 15 amino acids. V gave up 5 bases and J gave up 2 bases; unmatched junction bases: 7. Per germline, CDR1 SGHTA and CDR2 FQGNSA. CDR3 in amino acids: CASSPRGVDTDTQYF. DNA of the CDR3: TGTGCCAGCAGCCCCCGGGGGGTCGACACAGATACGCAGTATTTT. The whole variable domain, remainder taken from reference TRBV7-2 and TRBJ2-3, is GAGVSQSPSNKVTEKGKDVELRCDPISGHTALYWYRQSLGQGLEFLIYFQGNSAPDKSGLPSDRFSAERTGGSVSTLTIQRTQQEDSAVYLCASSPRGVDTDTQYFGPGTRLTVL.

This clonotype was detected a few times. This chain joins TRBV19 and TRBJ2-1; perhaps TRBD2 as D (6 bases). Trimming removed 4 bases from V and 2 bases from J, with 12 bases in between. CDR1 and CDR2 from the germline V gene are LNHDA and SQIVND (reference sequence). The CDR3 is 15 residues long. DNA of the CDR3: TGTGCCAGTAGTAGTCCGAGGGAGGCCTACAATGAGCAGTTCTTC. This gives the protein CASSSPREAYNEQFF.

This clonotype was counted a few times. The CDR3 nucleotides are TGCGCCAGCAGCTTGGGGGACAGGGTATCCGGCGAGCAGTACTTC. Protein: CASSLGDRVSGEQYF. The rearrangement joins TRBV5-1 to TRBJ2-7; 9 bases map to TRBD1. J was trimmed by 6 bases and V by 0 bases; bases with no gene match: 7. The CDR3 runs to 15 residues. Per the germline V gene, CDR1 is SGHRS and CDR2 is YFSETQ.

This clonotype was observed at least ten times. This sequence joins TRBV4-1 and TRBJ2-7; TRBD2 might be the D (6 bases). This CDR3 comprises 12 residues. Trimming shortened V by 7 bases and J by 7 bases, and 14 bases separated the two germline ends. Germline-derived CDR1 and CDR2 are MGHRA and YSYEKL. The CDR3, as DNA: TGCGCCAGCACCGGGGCCGCGGGGGAGCAGTACTTC. Protein product: CASTGAAGEQYF.

This clonotype was counted at least ten times. The chain couples TRBV7-2 to TRBJ2-7; 7 positions match TRBD1. The CDR3 has 15 residues. Unmatched junction bases numbered 12, after V lost 10 bases and J lost 0 bases. CDR1 and CDR2 (germline): SGHTA, FQGNSA. CDR3 region: CATGPGGHLSYEQYF. The CDR3 nucleotides are TGTGCCACCGGGCCAGGGGGTCATCTCTCCTACGAGCAGTACTTC.

This clonotype appeared many times. The chain has TRBV3-1 and TRBJ1-5; D is ambiguous. This CDR3 has 13 amino acids. The germline gives CDR1 LGHDT, CDR2 YNNKEL (reference sequence). V lost 0 bases and J lost 6, with 6 bases in between. CDR3 nucleotides: TGTGCCAGCAGCCAAGATAGGAGTCAGCCCCAGCATTTT. It yields the protein CASSQDRSQPQHF.

At least ten counts were recorded for this clonotype. The chain has TRBV2 and TRBJ1-1; 10 bases line up with TRBD1. The junction had 5 bases not matched to a gene; V was cut back by 6 bases and J by 4 bases. Germline CDR1 SNHLY, CDR2 FYNNEI. The CDR3 covers 14 residues. The CDR3 DNA is TGTGCCAGCAGCGACCGGACAGGGGGCACTGAAGCTTTCTTT. This codes for CASSDRTGGTEAFF.

This clonotype was recorded at least ten times. The chain uses TRBV9 and TRBJ1-5; tentative D call: TRBD1 (5 bases). This CDR3 is built from 16 residues. The germline CDR1 and CDR2 sequences are SGDLS and YYNGEE. Trimming shortened V by 5 bases and J by 1 base, and 16 bases separated the two germline ends. This chain's CDR3 is CASSGGGLGSNQPQHF. CDR3 DNA sequence: TGTGCCAGCAGTGGGGGGGGTCTGGGAAGCAATCAGCCCCAGCATTTT.

This clonotype was picked up many times. The J gene is TRBJ1-1, the V gene TRBV20-1; D uncertain. V lost 3 bases and J 1 base, leaving 15 bases between the germline ends. Germline values: CDR1 DFQATT, CDR2 SNEGSKA (reference sequence). The CDR3 is 15 amino acids. The CDR3 DNA reads TGCAGTGCTAGTCTTGGCCGGACGGCGAACACTGAAGCTTTCTTT. It yields the protein CSASLGRTANTEAFF.

This clonotype was detected many times. The chain is built from TRBV7-8 and TRBJ1-3, with D unclear. CDR3 length: 19 residues. Trimming removed 0 bases at V and 3 bases at J, with 21 bases between. CDR1 is SGHVS and CDR2 is FQNEAQ in the germline V gene. CDR3 sequence: CASSLARPSSGLGGNTIYF. For the CDR3, the DNA is TGTGCCAGCAGCTTAGCGCGACCCTCTTCAGGACTGGGTGGAAACACCATATATTTT. Variable domain in full (rest from reference TRBV7-8 and TRBJ1-3): GAGVSQSPRYKVAKRGQDVALRCDPISGHVSLFWYQQALGQGPEFLTYFQNEAQLDKSGLPSDRFFAERPEGSVSTLKIQRTQQEDSAVYLCASSLARPSSGLGGNTIYFGEGSWLTVV.

This chain connects TRBV12-3 or TRBV12-4 to TRBJ1-2; weak D call: TRBD1 (6 bases). There are 14 residues in the CDR3. Trimming left V 3 bases short and J 7 bases short, with 15 bases between. CDR3 sequence reads: CASSLTKLGGGYTF. CDR3 DNA: TGTGCCAGCAGTTTGACGAAACTAGGGGGTGGCTACACCTTC.

This clonotype was seen many times. V usage is TRBV12-3 or TRBV12-4 and J usage is TRBJ1-1; D gene ambiguous. V gave up 4 bases and J gave up 4 bases, with 13 bases separating them. The CDR3 contains 14 residues. The CDR3 DNA is TGTGCCAGCAGTTCGGAGGGAGGTTTCACTGAAGCTTTCTTT. Its protein is CASSSEGGFTEAFF.

This clonotype appeared a few times. The chain has TRBV24-1 and TRBJ2-1; possibly TRBD2 for D (5 bases). The CDR3 sequence is 16 residues long. The V gene lost 0 bases and the J gene lost 3 bases, with 11 bases spanning the gap. Germline V lookup: CDR1 KGHDR, CDR2 SFDVKD. The DNA of the CDR3 is TGTGCCACCAGTGATTTGACGGGGTCGGGCTACAATGAGCAGTTCTTC. Its translation: CATSDLTGSGYNEQFF.

In its sample, this clonotype was seen many times. The rearrangement links TRBV20-1 to TRBJ2-5; TRBD2 agrees at 11 bases. V was pared by 0 bases and J by 0 bases, with 9 bases of the junction left unmatched. Germline CDR1 DFQATT, CDR2 SNEGSKA (reference sequence). The CDR3 has 18 amino acids. CDR3 region: CSARDLGTSGIYQETQYF. For the CDR3, the DNA is TGCAGTGCTAGAGATCTGGGGACTAGCGGAATATACCAAGAGACCCAGTACTTC.

The chain carries TRBV7-8 and TRBJ1-1; D is unresolved. The CDR3 runs to 15 residues. The V gene's germline CDR1 is SGHVS and CDR2 FQNEAQ. V lost 2 bases and J lost 1, with 11 bases in between. The CDR3 sequence is CASSLQSRGNTEAFF. Here the CDR3 DNA reads TGTGCCAGCAGCTTACAGTCCCGGGGGAACACTGAAGCTTTCTTT.

This clonotype has at least ten counts. The chain has TRBV30 and TRBJ1-4, with D uncertain. Germline-derived CDR1 and CDR2 are GTSNPN and SVGIG (reference sequence). Trimming shortened V by 0 bases and J by 5 bases, and 7 bases separated the two germline ends. The CDR3 contains 13 residues. The CDR3 here is CAWSVLQNEKLFF. In nucleotides, the CDR3 is TGTGCCTGGAGTGTGTTACAGAATGAAAAACTGTTTTTT.

This clonotype was seen many times. The rearrangement uses TRBV6-1 and TRBJ2-5; D is unresolved. CDR3 length: 13 residues. Germline CDR1 is MNHNS and CDR2 is SASEGT. Trimming took 7 bases from V and 2 from J, leaving 11 bases between them. The CDR3 region is CASIHWAQETQYF. As DNA, the CDR3 is TGTGCCAGCATCCACTGGGCACAAGAGACCCAGTACTTC.

This clonotype has a handful of counts. The rearrangement links TRBV11-2 to TRBJ1-6; D not resolved. CDR1 and CDR2 from the germline V gene are SGHAT and FQNNGV. The CDR3 has 16 amino acids. V lost 4 bases and J 0 bases, leaving 10 bases between the germline ends. CDR3 loop: CASSSVLSSYNSPLHF. Here the CDR3 DNA reads TGTGCCAGCAGCTCGGTCCTGAGCTCCTATAATTCACCCCTCCACTTT.